The rows below give T cell receptor beta chains drawn from one sample of a study of blood T cell repertoires in COVID-19. TCRdb's table, derived via immunoSEQ multiplex PCR, lists solely in-frame clones and lacks some. The sample consists of 160,000 or so clones, under 90% of them appearing once. Material: peripheral blood. All receptors come from a woman older than 75 with acute or convalescent COVID-19. CDR3s include the opening cysteine and the closing phenylalanine or tryptophan. A D gene is named only where the DNA matches it firmly. A clone size is listed for some rows: how often the clone was seen (once, few, many), or a class if it is expanded.

D gene	V gene	J gene	clone size	CDR3 protein	CDR3 DNA
.	TRBV10-3	TRBJ1-2	.	CAISGLLYGYTF	TGTGCCATCAGCGGGTTACTCTATGGCTACACCTTC
TRBD1	TRBV7-2	TRBJ2-1	once	CASSSTGLNEQFF	TGTGCCAGCAGCTCGACAGGGCTTAATGAGCAGTTCTTC
.	TRBV6-5	TRBJ1-5	.	CASRHRSPSNQPQHF	TGTGCCAGCAGACACAGGTCCCCTAGCAATCAGCCCCAGCATTTT
.	TRBV6-5	TRBJ2-5	.	CASSYFASAETQYF	TGTGCCAGCAGTTACTTTGCTAGCGCAGAGACCCAGTACTTC
TRBD1	TRBV19	TRBJ1-2	once	CASSIQQGNYGYTF	TGTGCCAGTAGTATTCAACAGGGGAACTATGGCTACACCTTC
.	TRBV3-1/TRBV3-2	TRBJ1-3	.	CASSLRSGNTIYF	TGTGCCAGCAGCCTCCGCTCTGGAAACACCATATATTTT
.	TRBV4-1	TRBJ2-1	.	CASSHPGGNNEQFF	TGCGCCAGCAGCCATCCCGGCGGCAACAATGAGCAGTTCTTC
.	TRBV5-1	TRBJ2-3	few	CASSLGGSDTQYF	TGCGCCAGCAGCTTGGGAGGGTCCGATACGCAGTATTTT
TRBD2	TRBV5-1	TRBJ2-1	.	CASSSAGDRVNEQFF	TGCGCCAGCAGCTCAGCGGGAGATAGGGTGAATGAGCAGTTCTTC
.	TRBV19	TRBJ1-1	.	CASSQWAMSFTFF	TGTGCCAGTAGCCAGTGGGCCATGAGTTTTACTTTCTTT
.	TRBV6-6	TRBJ1-3	.	CASRKGQGKAGNTIYF	TGTGCCAGCCGCAAGGGTCAGGGAAAGGCTGGAAACACCATATATTTT
TRBD1	TRBV20-1	TRBJ1-1	.	CSARRDRFVF	TGCAGTGCTAGACGGGACAGGTTTGTCTTT
TRBD2	TRBV2	TRBJ2-1	once	CASRTSGGAYNEQFF	TGTGCCAGCCGTACTAGCGGGGGGGCCTACAATGAGCAGTTCTTC
TRBD2	TRBV24-1	TRBJ2-7	.	CATAGRASYEQYF	TGTGCCACTGCGGGGAGGGCCTCCTACGAGCAGTACTTC
TRBD2	TRBV19	TRBJ2-1	.	CASSVMAGLSYNEQFF	TGTGCCAGTAGTGTTATGGCGGGACTATCCTACAATGAGCAGTTCTTC
TRBD1	TRBV7-2	TRBJ1-5	.	CASSRDRSNQPQHF	TGTGCCAGCAGCCGGGACAGGAGCAATCAGCCCCAGCATTTT
TRBD2	TRBV28	TRBJ2-1	.	CASRRTRNNEQFF	TGTGCCAGCAGGCGGACTAGAAACAATGAGCAGTTCTTC